The clone carrying this TCR beta chain was detected once. The data belong to a study of blood T cell repertoires in COVID-19. Using immunoSEQ multiplex PCR, the repertoire was profiled, and TCRdb retains in-frame clones only, with some absent. The sample has 95,000 to 150,000 clones, around 90% seen once. CDR1 is SGHDT and CDR2 is YYEEEE in the germline V gene. This CDR3 comprises 15 residues. V lost 7 bases to trimming and J lost 0 bases; unmatched junction nucleotides: 9. This sequence originates from a human donor in a cohort sampled during active COVID-19. The V call is TRBV5-6, the J call TRBJ2-7, with 8 bases matching TRBD1. Sample: peripheral blood. The CDR3 nucleotides are TGTGCCAGCGGCAGAAGGACAGGGATCTCCTACGAGCAGTACTTC. This codes for CASGRRTGISYEQYF.